This TCR beta chain stems from a study of cytomegalovirus exposure and HLA in healthy donors. The germline gives CDR1 SGHTA, CDR2 FQGNSA. V shed 7 bases and J 1 base; nucleotides not matched to a gene: 5. This CDR3 is 14 amino acids long. Use of 60 Vbeta and 13 Jbeta primers characterized the PCR. Assay: immunoSEQ multiplex PCR; the TCRdb copy retains only in-frame clones and omits some. There are more than 100,000 clones in the sample; 80% to 90% occur only once, and roughly 5% lies in the top ten. This clone was seen once. The chain has TRBV7-2 and TRBJ1-1; TRBD1 agrees at 8 bases. The sequencing input was PBMCs. The origin of this receptor is a woman under 40 in good health and CMV-seronegative. DNA of the CDR3: TGTGCCAGCAAAAAGGACAGGGAGAACACTGAAGCTTTCTTT. This sequence encodes CASKKDRENTEAFF.